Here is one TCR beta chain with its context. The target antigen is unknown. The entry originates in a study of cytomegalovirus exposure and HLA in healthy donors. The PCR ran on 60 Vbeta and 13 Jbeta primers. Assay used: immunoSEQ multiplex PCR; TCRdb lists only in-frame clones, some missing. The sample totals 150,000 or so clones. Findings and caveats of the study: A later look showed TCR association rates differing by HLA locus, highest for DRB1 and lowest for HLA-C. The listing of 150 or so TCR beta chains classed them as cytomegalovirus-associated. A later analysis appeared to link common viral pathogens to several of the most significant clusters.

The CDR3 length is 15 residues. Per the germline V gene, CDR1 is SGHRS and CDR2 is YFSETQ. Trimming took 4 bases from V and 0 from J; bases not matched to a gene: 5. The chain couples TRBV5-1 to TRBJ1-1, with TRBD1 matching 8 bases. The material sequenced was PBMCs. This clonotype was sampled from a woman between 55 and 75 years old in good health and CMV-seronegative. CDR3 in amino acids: CASSNLQGVNTEAFF. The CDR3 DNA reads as TGCGCCAGCAGCAACCTACAGGGGGTGAACACTGAAGCTTTCTTT.